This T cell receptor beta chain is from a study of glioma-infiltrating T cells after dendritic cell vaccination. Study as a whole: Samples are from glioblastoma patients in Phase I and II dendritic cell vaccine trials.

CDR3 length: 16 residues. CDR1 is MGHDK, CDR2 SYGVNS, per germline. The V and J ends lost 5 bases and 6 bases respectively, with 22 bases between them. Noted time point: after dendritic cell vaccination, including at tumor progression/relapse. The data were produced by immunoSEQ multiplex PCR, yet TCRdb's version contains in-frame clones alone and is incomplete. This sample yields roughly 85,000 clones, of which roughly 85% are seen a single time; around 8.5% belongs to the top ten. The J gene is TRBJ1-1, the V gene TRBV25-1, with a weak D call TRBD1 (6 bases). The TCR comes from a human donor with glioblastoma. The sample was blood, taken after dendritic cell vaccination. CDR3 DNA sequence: TGTGCCAGCAGTTGGGACACCTCGTCGGGTTTCGCTGAAGCTTTCTTT. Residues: CASSWDTSSGFAEAFF.